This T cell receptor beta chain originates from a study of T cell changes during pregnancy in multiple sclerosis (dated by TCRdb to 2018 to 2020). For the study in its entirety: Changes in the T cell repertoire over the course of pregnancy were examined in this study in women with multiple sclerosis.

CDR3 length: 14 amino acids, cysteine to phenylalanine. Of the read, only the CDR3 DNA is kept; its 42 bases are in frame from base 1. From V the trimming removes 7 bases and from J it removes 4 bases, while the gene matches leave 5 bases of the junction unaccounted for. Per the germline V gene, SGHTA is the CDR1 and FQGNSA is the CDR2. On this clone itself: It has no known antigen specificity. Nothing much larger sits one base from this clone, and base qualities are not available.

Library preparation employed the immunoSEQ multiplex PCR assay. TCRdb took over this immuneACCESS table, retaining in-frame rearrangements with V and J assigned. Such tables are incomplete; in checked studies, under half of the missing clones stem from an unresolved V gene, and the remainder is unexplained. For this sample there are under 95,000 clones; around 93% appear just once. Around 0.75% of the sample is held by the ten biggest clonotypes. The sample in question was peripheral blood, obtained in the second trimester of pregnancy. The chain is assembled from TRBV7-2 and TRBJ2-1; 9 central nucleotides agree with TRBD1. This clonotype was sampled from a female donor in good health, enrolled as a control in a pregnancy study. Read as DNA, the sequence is TGTGCCAGCAAACCCGGGACAGGGTACAATGAGCAGTTCTTC. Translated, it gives CASKPGTGYNEQFF.